This TCR beta chain was recovered during a study of cytomegalovirus exposure and HLA in healthy donors. Germline V gene sequence: CDR1 MNHEY, CDR2 SVGAGI. The CDR3 has 16 amino acids. Trimming removed 0 bases at V and 7 bases at J, with 13 bases between. PCR involved 60 Vbeta and 13 Jbeta primers. Repertoires were generated with immunoSEQ multiplex PCR, while TCRdb's copy carries only in-frame clones and drops some. The sample records under 110,000 clones, 65% to 80% being singletons. This receptor was identified in a woman in her fifties or sixties in good health and CMV-seropositive. This rearrangement joins TRBV6-5 to TRBJ1-6; D is unclear. The sequenced sample was PBMCs. The CDR3 loop reads CASSYSPRIGNSPLHF. The CDR3 coding sequence is TGTGCCAGCAGTTACTCTCCCAGGATTGGAAATTCACCCCTCCACTTT.